This TCR beta chain was recorded in a study of T-cell memory formation after mild COVID-19. Findings and limits, study-wide: CD4/CD8 balance held among clones contracting day 15 to 85, and later expanders leaned CD4+.

The CDR3 has 14 amino acids. Germline trimming cut 6 bases from V and 8 bases from J; bases unmatched to any gene: 9. Note on this clonotype: Its antigen is unidentified.

TCRdb fed the 5' RACE reads into MiXCR, producing one record per CDR3 protein. Of around 130,000 distinct CDR3 sequences listed, roughly 15% were seen once; the top ten hold about 15%. The rearrangement joins TRBV12-3 or TRBV12-4 to TRBJ1-2; 10 bases map to TRBD1. The sequencing sample was made of PBMCs or a T cell subset sorted from them (not recorded which). This clonotype originated in an adult woman who had mild COVID-19 (a few samples of this study predate the infection). Cell type and time point are not known. The CDR3 DNA reads TGTGCCAGCAGGTCCGGGACAGGGGTTGGAGGCTACACCTTC. Its translation is CASRSGTGVGGYTF.